This T cell receptor (beta chain) was observed in a study of T-cell memory formation after mild COVID-19. From the 5' RACE reads, TCRdb called clonotypes with MiXCR, one entry per CDR3 protein. The repertoire consists of 30,000 to 50,000 distinct CDR3 sequences, with less than 8% occurring once and the leading ten covering more than 0.7%. Sequences were obtained from PBMCs or a T cell subset sorted from them (not recorded which). The source is an adult who had mild COVID-19 (a few samples of this study predate the infection). Cell type and time point are not known.

This chain's CDR3 is CASSQGWESNSPLHF. In DNA, the CDR3 is TGTGCCAGCAGCCAAGGATGGGAATCTAATTCACCCCTCCACTTT. The chain combines TRBV14 with TRBJ1-6; D is unresolved. CDR1 SGHDN and CDR2 FVKESK come from the germline V gene. Trimming took off 1 base at V and 6 bases at J, with 10 bases between the two ends. The CDR3 has 15 amino acids.